The clone carrying this TCR beta chain was seen repeatedly, ten times or more. Its antigen is not known. One entry per CDR3 protein, called by TCRdb with MiXCR from the 5' RACE reads. The sample carries around 250,000 distinct CDR3 sequences, around a tenth recorded once. The data derive from a study of CD8 T cells in ankylosing spondylitis. The study's findings and limits: Made up of several highly homologous variants, a TCR beta motif appeared characteristic of ankylosing spondylitis blood. Past research had described some motif variants in reactive arthritis synovial fluid and blood.

The source material was blood, either unsorted or a sorted T cell fraction (not recorded which). This receptor was taken from a male donor with ankylosing spondylitis or in good health (not recorded which).

The CDR3 spells CASRKDRVFTGELFF. Written as DNA, the CDR3 is TGTGCCAGCAGGAAGGACAGGGTTTTCACCGGGGAGCTGTTTTTT. The chain recombines TRBV12-3 or TRBV12-4 with TRBJ2-2, with 8 bases lining up with TRBD1. The length of the CDR3 is 15 residues. J was trimmed by 4 bases and V by 6 bases; bases with no gene match: 7.